Presented here are 32 T cell receptor beta chains from one specimen sequenced in a study of B cell selection in AIRE deficiency. Conventional CD4 T cells were sorted as CD4+CD127+ cells. Assay: immunoSEQ multiplex PCR; the TCRdb copy retains only in-frame clones and omits some. The sample lists roughly 23,000 clones; about 98% were seen once. Sequencing used conventional CD4+ T cells sorted from PBMCs. All receptors derive from a human donor with AIRE deficiency.

The chain employs TRBV18 and TRBJ2-1, with a possible D match to TRBD2 (6 bases). This CDR3 comprises 16 residues. Trimming cost V 5 bases and J 4 bases, with 18 bases left between them. From germline, CDR1 is KGHSH and CDR2 LQKENI. For the CDR3, the DNA is TGTGCCAGCTCATCGAGACTACTAGCTGGATACAATGAGCAGTTCTTC. This gives the protein CASSSRLLAGYNEQFF.

This chain connects TRBV19 to TRBJ2-4; 11 bases agree with TRBD2. The germline gives CDR1 LNHDA, CDR2 SQIVND (reference sequence). Trimming removed 7 bases from V and 6 bases from J; junction bases left unmatched: 5. The CDR3 is made up of 14 amino acids. CDR3 bases: TGTGCCAGTATGGCGCTAGCGGGGGGAAACATTCAGTACTTC. Its protein product is CASMALAGGNIQYF.

V is TRBV7-3 and J is TRBJ2-1; TRBD2 matches 8 bases. The CDR3 loop spans 17 amino acids. The V gene end was trimmed by 1 base and the J gene end by 0 bases; junction bases not matched to a gene: 5. Germline CDR1 reads SGHTA; CDR2 reads FQGTGA. The CDR3 DNA follows: TGTGCCAGCAGCTTAAGGTTCGCGGGAGGCTCCTACAATGAGCAGTTCTTC. Translation: CASSLRFAGGSYNEQFF.

The rearrangement uses TRBV15 and TRBJ2-3; D possibly corresponds to TRBD2 (6 bases). Per germline, CDR1 LNHNV and CDR2 YYDKDF (reference sequence). The V end lost 5 bases, the J end lost 3 bases, and 12 bases lay between the germline ends. The CDR3 contains 14 residues. The CDR3 sequence: CATSRREATDTQYF. CDR3 DNA: TGTGCCACCAGCCGGAGGGAGGCAACAGATACGCAGTATTTT.

The chain couples TRBV28 to TRBJ2-7; the match to TRBD2 covers 10 bases. CDR1 and CDR2 from the germline V gene are MDHEN and SYDVKM. This CDR3 contains 13 residues. V lost 8 bases, J lost 1 base, and 2 bases stayed unmatched. The CDR3 sequence: CASSSGRSYEQYF. The CDR3 DNA reads as TGTGCCAGCTCTAGCGGGAGATCCTACGAGCAGTACTTC.

This chain links TRBV7-9 with TRBJ2-2; 9 bases line up with TRBD2. J was trimmed by 4 bases and V by 4 bases; bases with no gene match: 10. Looked up from germline, CDR1 is SEHNR and CDR2 is FQNEAQ (reference sequence). The CDR3 runs to 17 residues. The CDR3 region has the DNA TGTGCCAGCAGCTCCGGGTTGACTAGCGGCTTCACCGGGGAGCTGTTTTTT. Its protein is CASSSGLTSGFTGELFF.

In nucleotides, the CDR3 is TGTGCCAGCAGCACTAGCGGTTACAATGAGCAGTTCTTC. Protein product: CASSTSGYNEQFF. J is TRBJ2-1 and V is TRBV7-9; 8 positions match TRBD2. Germline-derived CDR1 and CDR2 are SEHNR and FQNEAQ (reference sequence). CDR3 length equals 13 residues. The junction had 1 base not matched to a gene; V was cut back by 5 bases and J by 4 bases. Full variable domain (missing parts from reference TRBV7-9 and TRBJ2-1): DTGVSQNPRHKITKRGQNVTFRCDPISEHNRLYWYRQTLGQGPEFLTYFQNEAQLEKSRLLSDRFSAERPKGSFSTLEIQRTEQGDSAMYLCASSTSGYNEQFFGPGTRLTVL.

The chain uses TRBV6-6 and TRBJ1-5; TRBD1 matches at 7 bases. Germline V lookup: CDR1 MNHNY, CDR2 SVGAGI (reference sequence). Trimming took 4 bases from V and 1 from J; bases not matched to a gene: 4. The CDR3 length is 15 residues. The DNA of the CDR3 is TGTGCCAGCAGTTCGTTCAGGGGGAGCAATCAGCCCCAGCATTTT. Its translation is CASSSFRGSNQPQHF.

The rearrangement uses TRBV28 and TRBJ2-5; possibly TRBD1 or TRBD2 for D (5 bases each). CDR1 MDHEN and CDR2 SYDVKM come from the germline V gene. CDR3 length: 15 residues. The V end lost 5 bases, the J end lost 10 bases, and 23 bases lay between the germline ends. The CDR3: CASSQPQGRVGDQYF. In DNA form, the CDR3 reads TGTGCCAGCAGTCAGCCGCAGGGTAGGGTGGGGGACCAGTACTTC.

This chain links TRBV29-1 with TRBJ1-1, with 8 bases matching TRBD1. Germline V gene sequence: CDR1 SQVTM, CDR2 ANQGSEA. Trimming removed 8 bases from V and 7 bases from J; junction bases left unmatched: 12. This CDR3 is 13 amino acids long. This chain's CDR3 is CSPQPVTGGEAFF. In nucleotides, the CDR3 is TGCAGCCCTCAACCAGTAACAGGGGGTGAAGCTTTCTTT. The variable domain in full, with the rest retrieved from reference TRBV29-1 and TRBJ1-1, is SAVISQKPSRDICQRGTSLTIQCQVDSQVTMMFWYRQQPGQSLTLIATANQGSEATYESGFVIDKFPISRPNLTFSTLTVSNMSPEDSSIYLCSPQPVTGGEAFFGQGTRLTVV.

This sequence joins TRBV5-4 and TRBJ2-1, with D possibly being TRBD2 (5 bases). Germline lookup yields CDR1 SGHNT and CDR2 YYREEE (reference sequence). The V gene lost 3 bases and the J gene lost 10 bases, with 14 bases spanning the gap. This CDR3 is built from 13 residues. CDR3 sequence reads: CASSWEQRNEQFF. In nucleotides, the CDR3 is TGTGCCAGCAGCTGGGAACAGCGGAACGAGCAGTTCTTC.

The chain joins TRBV18 to TRBJ1-1, with D uncertain. Trimming removed 2 bases at V and 0 bases at J, with 7 bases between. Germline V CDR1 and CDR2: KGHSH, LQKENI. This CDR3 spans 14 amino acids. The CDR3 protein is CASSPSPMNTEAFF. The CDR3 nucleotides are TGTGCCAGCTCACCAAGCCCGATGAACACTGAAGCTTTCTTT.

This chain uses TRBV7-3 with TRBJ2-2; 7 positions agree with TRBD1. CDR1 SGHTA and CDR2 FQGTGA come from the germline V gene. The CDR3 loop spans 14 amino acids. Trimming at V came to 4 bases and at J to 6 bases, leaving 5 bases not matched to a gene. Here the CDR3 DNA reads TGTGCCAGCAGCTGGGGGACAGTTCCCGGGGAGCTGTTTTTT. It codes for CASSWGTVPGELFF.

The gene calls are TRBV29-1 and TRBJ1-4; 7 bases are shared with TRBD1. V lost 2 bases and J lost 8; bases outside the gene matches: 5. The germline CDR1 and CDR2 sequences are SQVTM and ANQGSEA. The length of the CDR3 is 13 residues. CDR3 protein: CSVERQGVEKLFF. For the CDR3, the DNA is TGCAGCGTTGAACGGCAGGGGGTGGAAAAACTGTTTTTT.

The chain couples TRBV5-1 to TRBJ1-2; no firm D call. Germline CDR1 SGHRS, CDR2 YFSETQ. CDR3 size: 15 residues. Between the trimmed V and J ends, which lost 0 bases and 4 bases, there was a span of 13 bases. CDR3 in DNA: TGCGCCAGCAGCTTGGCCGGGGTACAGCTCTATGGCTACACCTTC. It yields the protein CASSLAGVQLYGYTF. Complete variable domain (other parts from reference TRBV5-1 and TRBJ1-2): KAGVTQTPRYLIKTRGQQVTLSCSPISGHRSVSWYQQTPGQGLQFLFEYFSETQRNKGNFPGRFSGRQFSNSRSEMNVSTLELGDSALYLCASSLAGVQLYGYTFGSGTRLTVV.

The gene calls are TRBV7-9 and TRBJ2-3, with D maybe TRBD1 (5 bases). This CDR3 spans 14 amino acids. Germline CDR1 reads SEHNR; CDR2 reads FQNEAQ (reference sequence). The ends were cut back, 3 bases at V and 0 bases at J, with 7 bases in the middle. CDR3 sequence reads: CASSFQGSTDTQYF. The CDR3 bases are TGTGCCAGCAGCTTCCAGGGTAGCACAGATACGCAGTATTTT.

The chain has TRBV4-3 and TRBJ2-1; D unclear. This CDR3 region has 15 residues. CDR1 and CDR2 from the germline V gene are LGHNA and YSLEER. V gave up 0 bases and J gave up 4 bases, with 10 bases separating them. This CDR3 reads CASSQEASEYNEQFF. CDR3 nucleotide sequence: TGCGCCAGCAGCCAAGAGGCGAGCGAGTACAATGAGCAGTTCTTC.

The V and J genes are TRBV14 and TRBJ1-1; no reliable D call. Trimming shortened V by 1 base and J by 1 base, and 4 bases separated the two germline ends. This CDR3 spans 13 amino acids. Germline CDR1 SGHDN, CDR2 FVKESK. The CDR3 DNA is TGTGCCAGCAGCCAAGTTCCGAACACTGAAGCTTTCTTT. Its translation: CASSQVPNTEAFF.

This clone has only one observation. This chain uses TRBV7-9 with TRBJ2-6; D not resolved. V was shortened by 1 base and J by 4 bases, with 8 bases between the two germline ends. The CDR3 loop spans 15 amino acids. Germline CDR1 and CDR2: SEHNR and FQNEAQ (reference sequence). CDR3 in DNA: TGTGCCAGCAGCTTAGAAGGACCCGGGGCCAACGTCCTGACTTTC. This translates into CASSLEGPGANVLTF.

V usage is TRBV10-3 and J usage is TRBJ2-3, with a weak D call TRBD2 (6 bases). From germline, CDR1 is ENHRY and CDR2 SYGVKD. This CDR3 has 18 amino acids. Trimming took off 2 bases at V and 3 bases at J, with 21 bases between the two ends. DNA for the CDR3: TGTGCCATCAGTGAGGTCGCGGGCGCGGGGAAGAAAACAGATACGCAGTATTTT. Its translation is CAISEVAGAGKKTDTQYF.

V is TRBV6-6 and J is TRBJ2-1; 11 nucleotides match TRBD2. V trimming: 8 bases; J trimming: 5 bases; junction bases outside the gene matches: 5. Germline loops: CDR1 MNHNY, CDR2 SVGAGI (reference sequence). This CDR3 contains 14 residues. CDR3 region: CASRTSGSDNEQFF. The CDR3 DNA reads as TGTGCCAGCCGTACTAGCGGGAGTGACAATGAGCAGTTCTTC.

This sequence joins TRBV11-3 and TRBJ2-7; D possibly corresponds to TRBD1 (6 bases). The CDR3 runs 13 residues. Germline CDR1 and CDR2: SGHNT and YENEEA. The germline V and J ends were trimmed by 4 bases and 2 bases, with 9 bases remaining between them. CDR3 coding DNA: TGTGCCAGCAGCTCCGGGACAACCTACGAGCAGTACTTC. As protein: CASSSGTTYEQYF.

The chain couples TRBV30 to TRBJ2-3; no definite D call. The germline V gene encodes CDR1 GTSNPN and CDR2 SVGIG (reference sequence). This CDR3 is built from 11 residues. V shed 4 bases and J shed 0 bases, with 2 bases lying between them. The CDR3 loop is CAWTSTDTQYF. CDR3 sequence (DNA): TGTGCCTGGACAAGCACAGATACGCAGTATTTT.

This chain connects TRBV14 to TRBJ1-1; 7 nucleotides line up with TRBD1. Germline CDR1 is SGHDN and CDR2 is FVKESK. The CDR3 spans 14 residues. With V trimmed by 4 bases and J by 13 bases, 15 bases remained unmatched. The CDR3 nucleotides read TGTGCCAGCAGCCGTCGGGACAGCCGCCAAGAGGGTTTCTTT. Protein sequence: CASSRRDSRQEGFF.

The chain is built from TRBV2 and TRBJ2-7; D unresolved. The V gene lost 5 bases and the J gene lost 3 bases, with 14 bases spanning the gap. Germline loops: CDR1 SNHLY, CDR2 FYNNEI. The CDR3 has 14 amino acids. In nucleotides, the CDR3 is TGTGCCAGCAGTAAATTGGTGGGGAACTACGAGCAGTACTTC. The encoded protein is CASSKLVGNYEQYF. The entire variable domain, with the rest obtained from reference TRBV2 and TRBJ2-7, is as follows: EPEVTQTPSHQVTQMGQEVILRCVPISNHLYFYWYRQILGQKVEFLVSFYNNEISEKSEIFDDQFSVERPDGSNFTLKIRSTKLEDSAMYFCASSKLVGNYEQYFGPGTRLTVT.

About this clone itself: Its ends do not fully match the called genes, so a read error is possible. CDR3 protein: CASSIEGWREGYEQYF. The CDR3 DNA is TGTGCCAGCAGCATAGAAGGTTGGCGGGAGGGCTACGAGCAGTACTTC. This chain connects TRBV11-2 to TRBJ2-7; 9 bases are shared with TRBD2. Germline CDR1 and CDR2: SGHAT and FQNNGV. This CDR3 is built from 16 residues.

The chain couples TRBV27 to TRBJ2-5, with D perhaps matching TRBD2 (6 bases). V lost 5 bases and J lost 5, with 15 bases in between. The CDR3 extends over 14 amino acids. Germline V lookup: CDR1 MNHEY, CDR2 SMNVEV (reference sequence). The CDR3 loop is CASSRRAGRETQYF. The CDR3 DNA reads as TGTGCCAGCAGTAGAAGGGCTGGGAGGGAGACCCAGTACTTC.

This clone has a single count. This rearrangement joins TRBV7-2 to TRBJ2-3; the D gene is possibly TRBD1 (6 bases). V was clipped by 7 bases and J by 4 bases, with 21 bases between them. The germline gives CDR1 SGHTA, CDR2 FQGNSA. The CDR3 has 16 amino acids. CDR3 region: CASTDGFGRGPDTQYF. The CDR3 DNA is TGTGCCAGCACCGATGGCTTCGGCAGGGGCCCAGATACGCAGTATTTT.

The J gene is TRBJ2-1, the V gene TRBV9; D is unresolved. CDR3 size: 15 residues. V gave up 1 base and J gave up 1 base, with 9 bases separating them. CDR1 is SGDLS and CDR2 is YYNGEE in the germline V gene. Written as DNA, the CDR3 is TGTGCCAGCAGCGTAAATTTCCAATCCTACAATGAGCAGTTCTTC. Translation gives CASSVNFQSYNEQFF.

This rearrangement joins TRBV19 to TRBJ1-2, with D unresolved. The CDR3 length is 15 residues. Trimming removed 3 bases at V and 2 bases at J, with 13 bases between. Germline V gene lookup returns CDR1 LNHDA and CDR2 SQIVND (reference sequence). The CDR3 sequence: CASSILYAGNYGYTF. The CDR3 nucleotides read TGTGCCAGTAGTATCCTCTATGCCGGGAACTATGGCTACACCTTC.

The chain recombines TRBV6-6 with TRBJ1-2; D is perhaps TRBD1 (5 bases). V lost 6 bases, J lost 5 bases, and 13 bases lay in between. Germline V gene lookup returns CDR1 MNHNY and CDR2 SVGAGI (reference sequence). CDR3 length equals 13 residues. The CDR3 DNA reads TGTGCCAGCAGCCGGTCGGGGGATTATGGCTACACCTTC. Its translation is CASSRSGDYGYTF.

V and J are TRBV5-1 and TRBJ2-3; D call uncertain. The CDR3 covers 14 residues. Trimming pared 4 bases from V and 9 bases from J, leaving 18 bases between. Germline CDR1 and CDR2: SGHRS and YFSETQ. The CDR3 region is CASSLGLATRTQYF. As DNA, the CDR3 is TGCGCCAGCAGCCTCGGGTTGGCTACGAGGACGCAGTATTTT.